The clone carrying this T cell receptor beta chain showed up many times. The target antigen is unknown. The data belong to a study of molecular identifiers for immune sequencing clone quantification. Study results and caveats: Because of identical TCR molecules sharing a barcode, sizes of highly expanded clones could be underestimated.

Input for naive CD8 libraries was about 19,000 to 1,100,000 sorted cells; the RNA fraction used was 10%, 30% or 50%. CDR1 MNHEY and CDR2 SVGEGT come from the germline V gene. This CDR3 has 13 residues. Between the trimmed V and J ends, which lost 7 bases and 7 bases, there was a span of 17 bases. In TCRdb, the PCR reads were re-called with MiXCR into one record per CDR3 protein. Of about 640,000 distinct CDR3 sequences listed, just under 20% were seen once; the top ten hold roughly 0.85%. The origin of this receptor is a human donor in good health. Some libraries in this study had Jurkat cell RNA spiked in. Sequenced input: naive CD8+ T cells from blood, with Jurkat cell RNA spiked in. Indicated subset: FACS-sorted CD8+CD4-CCR7+CD45RA+ naive T cells. The V call is TRBV6-2 or TRBV6-3, the J call TRBJ2-7; D is unresolved. The CDR3 DNA reads as TGTGCCAGCACTCTATCGGTGCCCGGGGAGCAGTACTTC. Translated: CASTLSVPGEQYF.